The 11 T cell receptor beta chains reported below all come from one sample, sequenced in a study of T cell repertoires in cytomegalovirus infection. A single record per CDR3 protein comes from TCRdb applying MiXCR to the reads. Among 40,000 to 55,000 distinct CDR3 sequences listed, about a fifth were seen once. The antigens these receptors bind are not known. The sample consisted of CD8+ T cells from cultured PBMCs, taken from culture after CMV antigen stimulation. The source of these receptors is a human donor in good health (CMV status not recorded). Some clones in this sample may be carry-over from other donors' samples.

V and J are TRBV7-2 and TRBJ2-7; D is unclear. Per germline, CDR1 SGHTA and CDR2 FQGNSA. Trimming left V 1 base short and J 0 bases short, with 7 bases between. There are 14 residues in the CDR3. The CDR3 region is CASSLGANSYEQYF. DNA of the CDR3: TGTGCCAGCAGCTTAGGGGCTAACTCCTACGAGCAGTACTTC.

This clonotype was detected only a few times. The rearrangement links TRBV12-3 or TRBV12-4 to TRBJ2-7; the D gene is possibly TRBD2 (6 bases). The CDR3 loop spans 14 amino acids. The V end was cut by 4 bases, the J end by 0 bases, with 10 bases between. CDR3 amino acids: CASSWDGSSYEQYF. CDR3 DNA: TGTGCCAGCAGTTGGGACGGGAGCTCCTACGAGCAGTACTTC.

V and J are TRBV29-1 and TRBJ1-2; D is perhaps TRBD1 (5 bases). The CDR3 spans 18 residues. In germline, CDR1 is SQVTM, CDR2 ANQGSEA. Trimming stripped 5 bases from V and 1 base from J, with 26 bases between. CDR3 residues: CSVYGLSTHRQSNYGYTF. The CDR3 DNA sequence: TGCAGCGTTTATGGTCTCAGCACACACCGACAGAGTAACTATGGCTACACCTTC.

Ten or more counts support this clonotype. The chain is built from TRBV7-9 and TRBJ1-1, with D possibly being TRBD1 (5 bases). Per the germline V gene, CDR1 is SEHNR and CDR2 is FQNEAQ (reference sequence). The CDR3 sequence is 13 residues long. The V and J ends lost 5 bases and 3 bases respectively, with 10 bases between them. CDR3 loop: CASSPQGDTEAFF. CDR3 in DNA: TGTGCCAGCAGCCCGCAGGGAGACACTGAAGCTTTCTTT.

This chain connects TRBV27 to TRBJ1-5, with D possibly being TRBD1 (5 bases). This CDR3 is built from 14 residues. Germline CDR1 and CDR2: MNHEY and SMNVEV (reference sequence). Deletions cut 8 bases from V and 0 bases from J, with 11 bases between. Here the CDR3 DNA reads TGTGCCAGCTCCTGGACAAATAGCAATCAGCCCCAGCATTTT. It is translated as CASSWTNSNQPQHF.

The CDR3 sequence is CASSLAGGNQPQHF. The CDR3 DNA follows: TGTGCCAGCAGCTTGGCCGGGGGGAATCAGCCCCAGCATTTT. The chain recombines TRBV5-5 with TRBJ1-5; a weak D match, TRBD1 (5 bases). The CDR3 spans 14 residues. The V gene's germline CDR1 is SGHKS and CDR2 YYEKEE (reference sequence). The ends were cut back, 0 bases at V and 4 bases at J, with 8 bases in the middle.

The chain combines TRBV7-9 with TRBJ2-1; 9 bases fit TRBD2. The CDR3 contains 14 residues. Germline V gene lookup returns CDR1 SEHNR and CDR2 FQNEAQ (reference sequence). Losses at the gene ends were 9 bases for V and 7 bases for J; bases not matched to a gene: 10. CDR3 protein: CASWAGGASNEQFF. The CDR3 bases are TGTGCCAGTTGGGCGGGGGGGGCCTCAAATGAGCAGTTCTTC.

The V and J genes are TRBV5-6 and TRBJ1-2; D is possibly TRBD1 (5 bases). The CDR3 is 14 residues long. The germline V and J ends were trimmed by 3 bases and 0 bases, with 9 bases remaining between them. Germline CDR1 and CDR2: SGHDT and YYEEEE. For the CDR3, the DNA is TGTGCCAGCAGCTACCCGACAGCTAACTATGGCTACACCTTC. Translation: CASSYPTANYGYTF.

There are a few counts of this clonotype. The chain is built from TRBV14 and TRBJ1-1; D gene unclear. The ends were cut back, 4 bases at V and 1 base at J, with 13 bases in the middle. The CDR3 is 15 amino acids. The germline gives CDR1 SGHDN, CDR2 FVKESK. The CDR3: CASSPRTVENTEAFF. In DNA, the CDR3 is TGTGCCAGCAGCCCAAGGACGGTAGAGAACACTGAAGCTTTCTTT. Full variable domain (remainder filled in from reference TRBV14 and TRBJ1-1): EAGVTQFPSHSVIEKGQTVTLRCDPISGHDNLYWYRRVMGKEIKFLLHFVKESKQDESGMPNNRFLAERTGGTYSTLKVQPAELEDSGVYFCASSPRTVENTEAFFGQGTRLTVV.

The V call is TRBV6-8, the J call TRBJ2-7, with D possibly being TRBD1 (5 bases). Germline lookup yields CDR1 MNHGY and CDR2 SAAAGT. The ends were cut back, 0 bases at V and 7 bases at J, with 10 bases in the middle. The CDR3 spans 13 residues. For the CDR3, the DNA is TGTGCCAGCAGTTACTCGAAAAGGACAGAGCAGTACTTC. Translated: CASSYSKRTEQYF.

This clonotype was detected only a few times. The chain recombines TRBV19 with TRBJ1-4; D remains unclear. The germline V gene has CDR1 LNHDA and CDR2 SQIVND (reference sequence). V was trimmed by 3 bases and J by 4 bases, leaving 6 bases between them. The CDR3 covers 13 residues. In DNA form, the CDR3 reads TGTGCCAGTAGTATTACTGATAATGAAAAACTGTTTTTT. Residues: CASSITDNEKLFF.